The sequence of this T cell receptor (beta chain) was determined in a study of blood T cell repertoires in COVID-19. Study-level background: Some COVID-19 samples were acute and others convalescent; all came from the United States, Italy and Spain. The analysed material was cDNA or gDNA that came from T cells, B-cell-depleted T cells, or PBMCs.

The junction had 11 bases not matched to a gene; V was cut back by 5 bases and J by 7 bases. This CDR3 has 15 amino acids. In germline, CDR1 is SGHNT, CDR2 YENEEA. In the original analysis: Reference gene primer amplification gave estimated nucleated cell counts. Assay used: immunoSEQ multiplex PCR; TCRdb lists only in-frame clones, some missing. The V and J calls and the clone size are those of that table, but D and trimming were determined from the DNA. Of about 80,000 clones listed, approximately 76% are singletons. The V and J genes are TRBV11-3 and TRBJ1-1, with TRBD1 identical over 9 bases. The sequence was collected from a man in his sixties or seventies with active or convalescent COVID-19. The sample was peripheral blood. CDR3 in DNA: TGTGCCAGCAGCGACCGGGACAGGGTTGACGGTGAAGCTTTCTTT. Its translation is CASSDRDRVDGEAFF.